Listed below are T cell receptor beta chains from one sample, sequenced in a study of blood T cell repertoires in COVID-19. The method was immunoSEQ multiplex PCR; TCRdb's version includes in-frame clones alone and lacks a portion of them. Seen here are 200,000 or so clones, 75% to 90% observed once, and the top ten hold around 3.7%. What was sequenced was PBMCs or T cells enriched from blood (not recorded which). These receptors were obtained from a young woman who had been exposed to COVID-19. Each CDR3 is given with its conserved first and last residue. D genes are given only for firm matches. Part of the rows lack a size; the others show once, few, many or a class for expanded clones.

>TRBV11-2|.|.|TRBJ2-7
CASTSGVTYEQYF
TGTGCCAGCACCTCGGGGGTTACCTACGAGCAGTACTTC
>TRBV7-2|.|.|TRBJ1-3
CASSLVLAGASGNTIYF
TGTGCCAGCAGCTTAGTCTTGGCGGGAGCCTCTGGAAACACCATATATTTT
>TRBV9|.|.|TRBJ2-7
CASSVGLGSYEQYF
TGTGCCAGCAGCGTGGGACTGGGATCCTACGAGCAGTACTTC
>TRBV19|TRBD1|few|TRBJ1-1
CASTSAKHRGTEAFF
TGTGCCAGTACATCTGCTAAGCACAGGGGCACTGAAGCTTTCTTT
>TRBV3-1/TRBV3-2|TRBD1|.|TRBJ2-3
CASSQKGASTDTQYF
TGTGCCAGCAGCCAAAAGGGGGCTAGCACAGATACGCAGTATTTT
>TRBV19|.|.|TRBJ1-5
CASSRAGELYHQPQHF
TGTGCCAGTAGTAGGGCAGGGGAATTGTACCATCAGCCCCAGCATTTT
>TRBV21-1|.|.|TRBJ2-7
CARDRGYEQYF
TGTGCCAGGGACAGGGGCTACGAGCAGTACTTC
>TRBV5-1|.|.|TRBJ2-5
CASSIEPETQYF
TGCGCCAGCAGCATAGAACCAGAGACCCAGTACTTC
>TRBV7-9|.|.|TRBJ2-1
CASRKTDYNEQFF
TGTGCCAGCAGAAAGACAGACTACAATGAGCAGTTCTTC
>TRBV7-7|TRBD1|few|TRBJ1-1
CASSPWTGGWNTEAFF
TGTGCCAGCAGCCCGTGGACAGGGGGCTGGAACACTGAAGCTTTCTTT
>TRBV11-2|.|.|TRBJ2-2
CASSSPRGGTGELFF
TGTGCCAGCAGCTCACCCCGAGGAGGCACCGGGGAGCTGTTTTTT
>TRBV25-1|TRBD1|.|TRBJ2-7
CASSEDRSVYEQYF
TGTGCCAGCAGTGAGGACAGGTCTGTCTACGAGCAGTACTTC
>TRBV9|.|.|TRBJ1-1
CASSVEGLGREAFF
TGTGCCAGCAGCGTAGAGGGACTGGGTCGGGAAGCTTTCTTT
>TRBV3-1/TRBV3-2|.|.|TRBJ2-1
CASSPSALGINEQFF
TGTGCCAGCAGCCCTTCCGCACTAGGCATCAATGAGCAGTTCTTC
>TRBV6-5|TRBD2|.|TRBJ2-7
CASGPSGRASHEQYF
TGTGCCAGCGGACCTAGCGGGAGGGCCTCTCACGAGCAGTACTTC
>TRBV10-2|.|.|TRBJ1-3
CASSAREATGNTIYF
TGCGCCAGCAGTGCAAGGGAGGCCACTGGAAACACCATATATTTT
>TRBV30|TRBD2|.|TRBJ2-2
CAWRGLAGDLTGELFF
TGTGCCTGGAGGGGACTAGCGGGAGATTTAACCGGGGAGCTGTTTTTT
>TRBV19|.|.|TRBJ1-4
CASSISRANEKLFF
TGTGCCAGTAGTATATCCAGGGCAAATGAAAAACTGTTTTTT
>TRBV5-4|.|.|TRBJ1-4
CASTTSGEKLFF
TGTGCCAGCACCACAAGCGGTGAAAAACTGTTTTTT
>TRBV10-1|TRBD1|.|TRBJ2-1
CASVLAGTGLRDEQFF
TGCGCCAGCGTCCTGGCAGGGACAGGGCTTCGGGATGAGCAGTTCTTC
>TRBV5-6|TRBD1|.|TRBJ2-1
CASSYVAVQGANEQFF
TGTGCCAGCAGCTATGTAGCGGTACAGGGGGCCAATGAGCAGTTCTTC
>TRBV29-1|TRBD1|.|TRBJ1-1
CSVNRGDGTEAFF
TGCAGCGTTAACAGGGGGGATGGGACTGAAGCTTTCTTT
>TRBV5-1|TRBD2|.|TRBJ2-5
CASSSGLAGAFETQYF
TGCGCCAGCAGCTCCGGACTAGCGGGAGCGTTTGAGACCCAGTACTTC
>TRBV7-2|TRBD2|.|TRBJ2-7
CASSLASGRIHEQYF
TGTGCCAGCAGCTTAGCGAGCGGGAGAATTCACGAGCAGTACTTC
>TRBV7-8|TRBD2|.|TRBJ2-1
CASSLGRVGGIYNEQFF
TGTGCCAGCAGCTTAGGCCGGGTGGGAGGGATTTACAATGAGCAGTTCTTC
>TRBV20-1|TRBD1|few|TRBJ1-5
CSASGDRGYQPQHF
TGCAGTGCTAGTGGGGACAGGGGATATCAGCCCCAGCATTTT
>TRBV2|TRBD1|few|TRBJ1-1
CASTPDRGLIVNTEAFF
TGTGCCAGCACCCCGGACAGGGGGCTAATTGTGAACACTGAAGCTTTCTTT
>TRBV30|.|once|TRBJ1-4
CAWSVEVREKLFF
TGTGCCTGGAGCGTCGAGGTTCGGGAAAAACTGTTTTTT
>TRBV7-3|TRBD2|.|TRBJ2-2
CASSPSGANTGELFF
TGTGCCAGCAGCCCTAGCGGGGCGAACACCGGGGAGCTGTTTTTT
>TRBV9|.|few|TRBJ2-7
CASSPTGYEQYF
TGTGCCAGCAGCCCAACAGGCTACGAGCAGTACTTC
>TRBV6-2/TRBV6-3|TRBD2|.|TRBJ2-7
CASSQPTSGGYEQYF
TGTGCCAGCAGCCAACCTACTAGCGGAGGTTACGAGCAGTACTTC
>TRBV7-6|TRBD2|once|TRBJ2-5
CASSLGAWTSGSGETQYF
TGTGCCAGCAGCTTAGGGGCCTGGACTAGCGGGAGTGGGGAGACCCAGTACTTC
>TRBV24-1|TRBD1|.|TRBJ1-5
CATSTGVSNQPQHF
TGTGCCACTTCCACAGGGGTTAGCAATCAGCCCCAGCATTTT
>TRBV7-8|.|.|TRBJ2-7
CASSLEMRGPYEQYF
TGTGCCAGCAGCTTAGAAATGAGAGGTCCCTACGAGCAGTACTTC
>TRBV27|.|.|TRBJ2-5
CASSSSRGETQYF
TGTGCCAGCAGTTCATCCCGGGGAGAGACCCAGTACTTC
>TRBV2|TRBD2|.|TRBJ2-3
CASRDSRLQREILLSTDTQYF
TGTGCCAGCAGAGACTCACGCCTCCAGCGGGAGATTCTCCTTAGCACAGATACGCAGTATTTT
>TRBV2|.|few|TRBJ1-4
CASRDPGEDSNEKLFF
TGTGCCAGCAGGGATCCAGGGGAAGACTCTAATGAAAAACTGTTTTTT